The next 4 T cell receptor beta chains were all read from a single sample in a study of graft-versus-host responses after intestinal transplantation. The protocol was immunoSEQ multiplex PCR, while the TCRdb copy is restricted to in-frame clones and leaves out a portion. The repertoire consists of some 1,600 clones, with roughly 90% occurring once and the leading ten covering roughly 7.3%. The source was PBMCs, collected 8 days after intestinal transplant. Receptors originate from a human patient who received an intestinal transplant, so some T cells may come from the graft donor.

The genes are TRBV4-1 and TRBJ2-1; D is unclear. Trimming took 4 bases from V and 10 from J, leaving 14 bases between them. Germline V gene data show CDR1 as MGHRA and CDR2 as YSYEKL. The CDR3 has 13 residues. In nucleotides, the CDR3 is TGCGCCAGCAGCCTCTCACCCCCTGGGGAGCAGTTCTTC. Its translation: CASSLSPPGEQFF.

The rearrangement links TRBV14 to TRBJ2-7; 7 nucleotides agree with TRBD2. The CDR3 spans 15 residues. CDR1 SGHDN and CDR2 FVKESK come from the germline V gene. The V gene end was trimmed by 0 bases and the J gene end by 6 bases; junction bases not matched to a gene: 8. This chain's CDR3 is CASSQDRGRGSEQYF. CDR3 sequence (DNA): TGTGCCAGCAGCCAAGATAGAGGGAGGGGTTCCGAGCAGTACTTC.

J is TRBJ1-1 and V is TRBV4-2, with TRBD1 identical over 8 bases. The CDR3 has 15 amino acids. Germline CDR1 is LGHNA and CDR2 is YNFKEQ. Trimming removed 2 bases from V and 2 bases from J; junction bases left unmatched: 4. DNA of the CDR3: TGTGCCAGCAGCCAACGTGGGACAGGAAACACTGAAGCTTTCTTT. It is translated as CASSQRGTGNTEAFF.

The chain is built from TRBV6-5 and TRBJ2-5; D may be TRBD1 (6 bases). V shed 4 bases and J shed 2 bases, with 11 bases lying between them. Germline V CDR1 and CDR2: MNHEY, SVGAGI. This CDR3 comprises 14 residues. The CDR3 loop is CASSFRGQQETQYF. The CDR3 bases are TGTGCCAGCAGTTTCCGCGGACAGCAAGAGACCCAGTACTTC.